Below, 8 T cell receptor beta chains from the same sample are listed, as sequenced in a study of radiotherapy plus CTLA-4 blockade in lung cancer (dated by TCRdb to the late 2010s). The library was built by means of the immunoSEQ multiplex PCR assay. TCRdb obtained this table from immuneACCESS and retained in-frame rearrangements with V and J assigned. These tables miss some clones; where compared with another copy, unresolved V genes account for less than half of the shortfall, and the remainder is unexplained. This sample has more than 100,000 clones in its table, and 85% to 90% of those were observed once. The ten top clones hold 6.9% of the sample. Sample: peripheral blood, taken from a patient treated with radiotherapy plus ipilimumab. These TCRs come from a human donor with non-small cell lung cancer that progressed on radiotherapy plus ipilimumab.

DNA for the CDR3: TGTGCCAGTAGTAAGGGCACAGGGATAAATCAGCCCCAGCATTTT. This encodes CASSKGTGINQPQHF. The rearrangement joins TRBV19 to TRBJ1-5; perhaps TRBD1 as D (6 bases). Trimming took off 4 bases at V and 4 bases at J, with 14 bases between the two ends. The CDR3 loop spans 15 amino acids. Germline CDR1 is LNHDA and CDR2 is SQIVND (reference sequence).

The J gene is TRBJ2-5, the V gene TRBV5-1; D unclear. The CDR3 consists of 14 residues. The germline V gene encodes CDR1 SGHRS and CDR2 YFSETQ. V was pared by 0 bases and J by 5 bases, with 11 bases between. Here the CDR3 DNA reads TGCGCCAGCAGCTTGGACCTTCAACCGGAGACCCAGTACTTC. It is translated as CASSLDLQPETQYF. Looking up the rest from reference TRBV5-1 and TRBJ2-5 gives the full variable domain: KAGVTQTPRYLIKTRGQQVTLSCSPISGHRSVSWYQQTPGQGLQFLFEYFSETQRNKGNFPGRFSGRQFSNSRSEMNVSTLELGDSALYLCASSLDLQPETQYFGPGTRLLVL.

The chain has TRBV7-2 and TRBJ1-2; 7 nucleotides match TRBD1. This CDR3 spans 15 amino acids. Germline V gives CDR1 SGHTA, CDR2 FQGNSA. The V segment lost 0 bases and the J segment 4 bases; nucleotides outside the gene matches: 5. CDR3: CASSLAGDSPYGYTF. The CDR3 bases are TGTGCCAGCAGCTTAGCGGGGGACAGCCCCTATGGCTACACCTTC.

This clone has more than one count but fewer than ten. The chain links TRBV20-1 to TRBJ2-1; no firm D call. V gave up 3 bases and J gave up 6 bases, with 6 bases separating them. This CDR3 spans 11 amino acids. Germline V gene lookup returns CDR1 DFQATT and CDR2 SNEGSKA (reference sequence). The CDR3 region is CSARDVNEQFF. CDR3 DNA sequence: TGCAGTGCTAGGGATGTCAATGAGCAGTTCTTC.

This clone has just a few counts. The rearrangement uses TRBV9 and TRBJ2-3, with a weak D call TRBD2 (5 bases). V was shortened by 2 bases and J by 5 bases, with 12 bases between the two germline ends. The CDR3 has 14 residues. Germline V CDR1 and CDR2: SGDLS, YYNGEE. The CDR3 nucleotides are TGTGCCAGCAGCGTCCGGGGAGTTGAAGATACGCAGTATTTT. This codes for CASSVRGVEDTQYF. Variable domain in full (rest from reference TRBV9 and TRBJ2-3): DSGVTQTPKHLITATGQRVTLRCSPRSGDLSVYWYQQSLDQGLQFLIQYYNGEERAKGNILERFSAQQFPDLHSELNLSSLELGDSALYFCASSVRGVEDTQYFGPGTRLTVL.

This clone was observed once. The gene calls are TRBV6-1 and TRBJ2-1; 14 nucleotides line up with TRBD2. J was trimmed by 6 bases and V by 4 bases; bases with no gene match: 8. The CDR3 has 17 amino acids. Germline loops: CDR1 MNHNS, CDR2 SASEGT. In DNA form, the CDR3 reads TGTGCCAGCAGTGGTCGACTAGCGGGAGGGCCAGTCAATGAGCAGTTCTTC. This gives the protein CASSGRLAGGPVNEQFF.

This chain joins TRBV5-1 and TRBJ2-2; tentative D call: TRBD1 (6 bases). The germline CDR1 and CDR2 sequences are SGHRS and YFSETQ. The CDR3 extends over 14 amino acids. Trimming pared 4 bases from V and 0 bases from J, leaving 7 bases between. The CDR3 coding sequence is TGCGCCAGCAGCAGGACAGCGAACACCGGGGAGCTGTTTTTT. This codes for CASSRTANTGELFF.

This clone came up once. The chain employs TRBV6-1 and TRBJ2-2, with 15 bases lining up with TRBD2. V lost 4 bases and J lost 6; bases outside the gene matches: 12. CDR3 size: 19 residues. The V gene's germline CDR1 is MNHNS and CDR2 SASEGT. The CDR3 DNA sequence: TGTGCCAGCAGTGTGCAGGGGGCCGGACTAGCGGGAGGGCCCGGGGAGCTGTTTTTT. Its protein product is CASSVQGAGLAGGPGELFF.